These T cell receptor beta chains were read from a single sample in a study of T cells after yellow fever vaccination. TCRdb recomputed calls from the 5' RACE reads with MiXCR, one row per CDR3 protein. The table records 250,000 to 300,000 distinct CDR3 sequences, roughly 8.7% of them present only once. Specimen: CD4+ T cells sorted from PBMCs, collected 5 days after the yellow fever booster vaccination. Source of these receptors: a man younger than 30 who received the YFV17D yellow fever vaccine. CDR3s include the opening cysteine and the closing phenylalanine or tryptophan. Fields, in order: J gene, V gene, clone size, D gene, CDR3 DNA, CDR3 protein. A D gene is named only where the DNA matches it firmly. The size field is filled for only some rows; it gives once, few, many or a size class.

j_call: TRBJ1-1
v_call: TRBV20-1
clone_size: many
d_call: TRBD1
cdr3_nt: TGCAGTGCCTGGGGACAGGGGATGCGTTTGAACACTGAAGCTTTCTTT
cdr3_aa: CSAWGQGMRLNTEAFF

j_call: TRBJ1-5
v_call: TRBV4-1
clone_size: few
d_call: TRBD1
cdr3_nt: TGCGCCAGCAGCCAAACAGGGGGGTGGGAGAACAATCAGCCCCAGCATTTT
cdr3_aa: CASSQTGGWENNQPQHF

j_call: TRBJ1-1
v_call: TRBV5-5
clone_size: few
d_call: TRBD1
cdr3_nt: TGTGCCAGCAGTCGGGTCGGACAGGGGGCTAGGGGTATTGAGGCTTTCTTT
cdr3_aa: CASSRVGQGARGIEAFF

j_call: TRBJ2-1
v_call: TRBV6-5
clone_size: .
d_call: TRBD2
cdr3_nt: TGTGCCAGCAGTCCCCGGGGGGTCGCCTACAATGAGCAGTTCTTC
cdr3_aa: CASSPRGVAYNEQFF

j_call: TRBJ1-2
v_call: TRBV20-1
clone_size: .
d_call: .
cdr3_nt: TGCAGTGCGCCGAGGTTCGGGGGGTCCTATGGCTACACCTTC
cdr3_aa: CSAPRFGGSYGYTF

j_call: TRBJ2-3
v_call: TRBV7-7
clone_size: many
d_call: .
cdr3_nt: TGTGCCAGCAGCCTAACCCCAAATTCGGCAGATACGCAGTATTTT
cdr3_aa: CASSLTPNSADTQYF

j_call: TRBJ2-3
v_call: TRBV7-8
clone_size: many
d_call: TRBD1
cdr3_nt: TGTGCCAGCAGCTCCGGGACAGGGGCCGATACGCAGTATTTT
cdr3_aa: CASSSGTGADTQYF

j_call: TRBJ2-5
v_call: TRBV3-1
clone_size: few
d_call: .
cdr3_nt: TGTGCCAGCAACCACGGTTACCAAGAGACCCAGTACTTC
cdr3_aa: CASNHGYQETQYF

j_call: TRBJ2-1
v_call: TRBV11-2
clone_size: .
d_call: .
cdr3_nt: TGTGCCAGCAGCTACCGACTGGCTTCAGAGAGCAATGAGCAGTTCTTC
cdr3_aa: CASSYRLASESNEQFF

j_call: TRBJ1-4
v_call: TRBV14
clone_size: few
d_call: .
cdr3_nt: TGTGCCAGCAGCCACGGGGGGCAAATTGAAAAACTGTTTTTT
cdr3_aa: CASSHGGQIEKLFF

j_call: TRBJ2-5
v_call: TRBV25-1
clone_size: few
d_call: .
cdr3_nt: TGTGCCAGCAGTGTCCTGTTAACGGAGACCCAGTACTTC
cdr3_aa: CASSVLLTETQYF

j_call: TRBJ1-5
v_call: TRBV12-3/TRBV12-4
clone_size: .
d_call: .
cdr3_nt: TGTGCCAGCAGTTGGCAGGGGACGGATCAGCCCCAGCATTTT
cdr3_aa: CASSWQGTDQPQHF

j_call: TRBJ1-1
v_call: TRBV5-1
clone_size: .
d_call: .
cdr3_nt: TGCGCCAGCAGCTTGGTTGCCGCCGGCCCCACTGAAGCTTTCTTT
cdr3_aa: CASSLVAAGPTEAFF

j_call: TRBJ1-4
v_call: TRBV6-5
clone_size: .
d_call: TRBD1
cdr3_nt: TGTGCCAGCAGTTACTCCGGGACAGGGCTTGAAAAACTGTTTTTT
cdr3_aa: CASSYSGTGLEKLFF

j_call: TRBJ1-1
v_call: TRBV9
clone_size: .
d_call: .
cdr3_nt: TGTGCCAGCAGCGCTCACGGGGCGGGGGACACTGAAGCTTTCTTT
cdr3_aa: CASSAHGAGDTEAFF

j_call: TRBJ1-2
v_call: TRBV4-3
clone_size: many
d_call: .
cdr3_nt: TGCGCCAGCAGCCAAGGCCTCAGGCCGACCGGCTACACCTTC
cdr3_aa: CASSQGLRPTGYTF

j_call: TRBJ2-3
v_call: TRBV7-2
clone_size: .
d_call: .
cdr3_nt: TGTGCCAGCACCCTGGGGGGTTTGAATACGCAGTATTTT
cdr3_aa: CASTLGGLNTQYF

j_call: TRBJ1-6
v_call: TRBV5-1
clone_size: few
d_call: .
cdr3_nt: TGCGCCAGCAGTCAGGACGGACCGAATTCACCCCTCCACTTT
cdr3_aa: CASSQDGPNSPLHF

j_call: TRBJ2-5
v_call: TRBV9
clone_size: few
d_call: TRBD2
cdr3_nt: TGTGCCAGCAGCGTAGGTGCGGGGGGAATCCAAGAGACCCAGTACTTC
cdr3_aa: CASSVGAGGIQETQYF

j_call: TRBJ1-3
v_call: TRBV5-6
clone_size: few
d_call: TRBD1
cdr3_nt: TGTGCCAGCAACAACCGACAGGGAAGAATATATTTT
cdr3_aa: CASNNRQGRIYF

j_call: TRBJ2-3
v_call: TRBV21-1
clone_size: few
d_call: .
cdr3_nt: TGTGCCAGCAGCAAAGAGCCCGGGCCGTTCGATACGCAGTATTTT
cdr3_aa: CASSKEPGPFDTQYF

j_call: TRBJ2-1
v_call: TRBV19
clone_size: few
d_call: .
cdr3_nt: TGTGCCAGTAGCCCCACCCTGGGGGCCTTTACCTACAATGAGCAGTTCTTC
cdr3_aa: CASSPTLGAFTYNEQFF

j_call: TRBJ2-3
v_call: TRBV4-3
clone_size: .
d_call: .
cdr3_nt: TGCGCCAGCAGCCAAGTCGGAAAGGGGGGGCTGGATACGCAGTATTTT
cdr3_aa: CASSQVGKGGLDTQYF

j_call: TRBJ2-3
v_call: TRBV7-2
clone_size: .
d_call: TRBD2
cdr3_nt: TGTGCCAGCAGCTTGGGATTAGCGGGGGAATTT
cdr3_aa: CASSLGLAGEF

j_call: TRBJ1-1
v_call: TRBV12-3/TRBV12-4
clone_size: many
d_call: .
cdr3_nt: TGTGCCAGCAGTGCCGGGTACCGAGCTTTCTTT
cdr3_aa: CASSAGYRAFF

j_call: TRBJ1-1
v_call: TRBV9
clone_size: many
d_call: TRBD1
cdr3_nt: TGTGCCAGCAGCCCGGGAGGGGGCCCTGAAGCTTTCTTT
cdr3_aa: CASSPGGGPEAFF

j_call: TRBJ1-4
v_call: TRBV18
clone_size: many
d_call: .
cdr3_nt: TGTGCCAGCTCACCACAGGGGAAAGGAGAAAAACTGTTTTTT
cdr3_aa: CASSPQGKGEKLFF

j_call: TRBJ1-1
v_call: TRBV5-1
clone_size: few
d_call: .
cdr3_nt: TGCGCCAGCAGCCTCGGTCTATCCAACACTGAAGCTTTCTTT
cdr3_aa: CASSLGLSNTEAFF

j_call: TRBJ2-2
v_call: TRBV20-1
clone_size: few
d_call: .
cdr3_nt: TGCAGTGCTAGAGATGTCGGCACCGGGGAGCTGTTTTTT
cdr3_aa: CSARDVGTGELFF

j_call: TRBJ2-2
v_call: TRBV6-2/TRBV6-3
clone_size: .
d_call: .
cdr3_nt: TGTGCCAGCGAGTGGGGGCAAACTAACACCGGGGAGCTGTTTTTT
cdr3_aa: CASEWGQTNTGELFF

j_call: TRBJ2-5
v_call: TRBV10-3
clone_size: .
d_call: TRBD1
cdr3_nt: TGTGCCACCCAGACAGGGGGCATAGAGACCCAGTACTTC
cdr3_aa: CATQTGGIETQYF

j_call: TRBJ2-1
v_call: TRBV11-2
clone_size: .
d_call: .
cdr3_nt: TGTGCCAGCAGCTCCGCGGGCTCCTACAATGAGCAGTTCTTC
cdr3_aa: CASSSAGSYNEQFF

j_call: TRBJ1-4
v_call: TRBV4-2
clone_size: .
d_call: TRBD1
cdr3_nt: TGTGCCAGCAGCCGTAGGACAGGGCTTAATGAAAAACTGTTTTTT
cdr3_aa: CASSRRTGLNEKLFF

j_call: TRBJ2-3
v_call: TRBV4-3
clone_size: few
d_call: TRBD2
cdr3_nt: TGCGCCAGCAGCCAAGCCCCCGGGGGGGGTACAGATACGCAGTATTTT
cdr3_aa: CASSQAPGGGTDTQYF

j_call: TRBJ2-1
v_call: TRBV11-2
clone_size: many
d_call: .
cdr3_nt: TGTGCCAGCAGCCCGCTTTGGGGGCGGATTGAGCAGTTCTTC
cdr3_aa: CASSPLWGRIEQFF

j_call: TRBJ2-5
v_call: TRBV7-2
clone_size: .
d_call: TRBD2
cdr3_nt: TGTGCCAGCAACCTTACCCCGGGACTAGCGGGGGGGCGAGAGACCCAGTACTTC
cdr3_aa: CASNLTPGLAGGRETQYF

j_call: TRBJ2-2
v_call: TRBV5-1
clone_size: few
d_call: .
cdr3_nt: TGCGCCAGCAGCAATCAGGGAACCGGGGAGCTGTTTTTT
cdr3_aa: CASSNQGTGELFF

j_call: TRBJ1-5
v_call: TRBV6-2/TRBV6-3
clone_size: few
d_call: TRBD1
cdr3_nt: TGTGCCAGCAGTTATGGACAGGGGATGGAGCCCCAGCATTTT
cdr3_aa: CASSYGQGMEPQHF

j_call: TRBJ2-5
v_call: TRBV2
clone_size: few
d_call: .
cdr3_nt: TGTGCCAGCAGCGGAGGGGTTGGGGGACCCCGGGAGACCCAGTACTTC
cdr3_aa: CASSGGVGGPRETQYF

j_call: TRBJ2-1
v_call: TRBV5-1
clone_size: many
d_call: .
cdr3_nt: TGCGCCAGCAGCTACGGGGGGCTGTACAATGAGCAGTTCTTC
cdr3_aa: CASSYGGLYNEQFF

j_call: TRBJ2-3
v_call: TRBV27
clone_size: many
d_call: .
cdr3_nt: TGTGCCAGCAGTTTACGCGGCAGAACAGATACGCAGTATTTT
cdr3_aa: CASSLRGRTDTQYF

j_call: TRBJ2-3
v_call: TRBV5-6
clone_size: few
d_call: TRBD1
cdr3_nt: TGTGCCAGCAGCTGGGACAGGGTGTTGATTACAGATACGCAGTATTTT
cdr3_aa: CASSWDRVLITDTQYF

j_call: TRBJ1-2
v_call: TRBV5-1
clone_size: many
d_call: .
cdr3_nt: TGCGCCAGCAGCTTGGGTGGAGGGTCCGGCTACACCTTC
cdr3_aa: CASSLGGGSGYTF

j_call: TRBJ2-3
v_call: TRBV7-2
clone_size: few
d_call: .
cdr3_nt: TGTGCCAGCAGCCCCGCCAGGGTCATGGGAGATACGCAGTATTTT
cdr3_aa: CASSPARVMGDTQYF

j_call: TRBJ2-2
v_call: TRBV5-1
clone_size: few
d_call: .
cdr3_nt: TGCGCCAGCAGCTTGGATGAGGGGAGCACCGGGGAGCTGTTTTTT
cdr3_aa: CASSLDEGSTGELFF

j_call: TRBJ2-7
v_call: TRBV25-1
clone_size: .
d_call: TRBD1
cdr3_nt: TGTGCCAGCAGTGATTGGGACAGGACTTACGAGCAGTACTTC
cdr3_aa: CASSDWDRTYEQYF

j_call: TRBJ2-1
v_call: TRBV2
clone_size: few
d_call: TRBD2
cdr3_nt: TGTGCCAGCAGGGGACTAGCCTTTTACAATGAGCAGTTCTTC
cdr3_aa: CASRGLAFYNEQFF

j_call: TRBJ1-5
v_call: TRBV7-2
clone_size: many
d_call: .
cdr3_nt: TGTGCCAGCAGCTCCGGGTATGGACAGCCCCAGCATTTT
cdr3_aa: CASSSGYGQPQHF

j_call: TRBJ1-1
v_call: TRBV6-2/TRBV6-3
clone_size: .
d_call: TRBD1
cdr3_nt: TGTGCCAGCAGTTACCGGACAGGGCATTCTGAAGCTTTCTTT
cdr3_aa: CASSYRTGHSEAFF

j_call: TRBJ2-5
v_call: TRBV11-1
clone_size: many
d_call: .
cdr3_nt: TGTGCCAGCAGCTCCGAAATCCAAGAGACCCAGTACTTC
cdr3_aa: CASSSEIQETQYF

j_call: TRBJ2-7
v_call: TRBV7-2
clone_size: many
d_call: .
cdr3_nt: TGTGCCAGCAGCTTATACGGGGGAGAGCAGTACTTC
cdr3_aa: CASSLYGGEQYF

j_call: TRBJ2-3
v_call: TRBV20-1
clone_size: few
d_call: .
cdr3_nt: TGCAGTGCTAGGACAGCGAGCACAGATACGCAGTATTTT
cdr3_aa: CSARTASTDTQYF

j_call: TRBJ1-4
v_call: TRBV5-1
clone_size: .
d_call: TRBD1
cdr3_nt: TGCGCCAGTGCCCCGGGACAGGGGTACGAAAAACTGTTTTTT
cdr3_aa: CASAPGQGYEKLFF

j_call: TRBJ2-4
v_call: TRBV10-3
clone_size: few
d_call: .
cdr3_nt: TGTGCCATCAGTGAGTCGAAAAGGAGTGAGGGCACGGGGGCCCGAAACATTCAGTACTTC
cdr3_aa: CAISESKRSEGTGARNIQYF

j_call: TRBJ2-3
v_call: TRBV18
clone_size: few
d_call: TRBD1
cdr3_nt: TGTGCCAGCTCACCAGAACAGGGGACAGATACGCAGTATTTT
cdr3_aa: CASSPEQGTDTQYF

j_call: TRBJ2-1
v_call: TRBV12-3/TRBV12-4
clone_size: few
d_call: TRBD2
cdr3_nt: TGTGCCAGCAGTCCGCAGAGCGGGGGGGTGTCGGATGAGCAGTTCTTC
cdr3_aa: CASSPQSGGVSDEQFF

j_call: TRBJ2-5
v_call: TRBV4-2
clone_size: many
d_call: .
cdr3_nt: TGTGCCAGCAGCCAAGCTGAGAGTGCAGAGACCCAGTACTTC
cdr3_aa: CASSQAESAETQYF

j_call: TRBJ2-1
v_call: TRBV13
clone_size: .
d_call: TRBD2
cdr3_nt: TGTGCCAGCAGCGCGGGACTACAAAACAATGAGCAGTTCTTC
cdr3_aa: CASSAGLQNNEQFF

j_call: TRBJ2-1
v_call: TRBV6-5
clone_size: .
d_call: .
cdr3_nt: TGTGCCAGCAGTTACATAGACAGGACTGAGCAGTTCTTC
cdr3_aa: CASSYIDRTEQFF

j_call: TRBJ2-3
v_call: TRBV7-9
clone_size: .
d_call: .
cdr3_nt: TGTGCCAGCAGCTTAGTCGGGGCAGCCAAGGGCCCAGATACGCAGTATTTT
cdr3_aa: CASSLVGAAKGPDTQYF